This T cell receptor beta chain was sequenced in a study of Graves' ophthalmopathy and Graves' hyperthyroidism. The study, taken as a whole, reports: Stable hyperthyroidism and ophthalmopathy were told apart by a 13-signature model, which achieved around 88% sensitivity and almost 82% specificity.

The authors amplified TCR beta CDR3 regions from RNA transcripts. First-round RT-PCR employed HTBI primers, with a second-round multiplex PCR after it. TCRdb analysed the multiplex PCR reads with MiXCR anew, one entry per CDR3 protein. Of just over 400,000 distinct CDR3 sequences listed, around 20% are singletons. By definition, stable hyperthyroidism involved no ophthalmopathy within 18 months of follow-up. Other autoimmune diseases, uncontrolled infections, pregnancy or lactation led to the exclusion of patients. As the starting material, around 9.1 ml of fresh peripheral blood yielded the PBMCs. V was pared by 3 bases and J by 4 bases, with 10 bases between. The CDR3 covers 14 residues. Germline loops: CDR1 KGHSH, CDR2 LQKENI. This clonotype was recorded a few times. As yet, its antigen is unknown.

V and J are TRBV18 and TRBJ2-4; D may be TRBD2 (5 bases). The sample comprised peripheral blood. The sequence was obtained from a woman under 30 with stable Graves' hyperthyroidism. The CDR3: CASSPDYLKNIQYF. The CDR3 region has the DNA TGTGCCAGCTCACCCGACTACCTGAAAAACATTCAGTACTTC.